This is a list of T cell receptor beta chains from one sample in a study of OX40 agonist ivuxolimab in advanced cancers. Clones were sequenced by immunoSEQ multiplex PCR, and TCRdb holds only the in-frame ones, with some missing. The sample has some 62,000 clones, about 89% seen once; the top ten hold roughly 5.1%. Specimen: CD4+ or CD8+ T cells sorted from blood, collected in a trial of the OX40 agonist ivuxolimab. The source of these receptors is an adult with an advanced solid tumor such as melanoma, head and neck, liver or kidney cancer. CDR3s include the opening cysteine and the closing phenylalanine or tryptophan. A D gene is named only where the DNA matches it firmly. Clone size is stated in some rows and not others, as once, few, many or a class when expanded.

>TRBV7-8|TRBJ2-1|TRBD2|NA
CASSLRTSGSEQFF
TGTGCCAGCAGCCTCCGGACTAGCGGGAGTGAGCAGTTCTTC
>TRBV28|TRBJ1-2|TRBD1|NA
CASRLTGRGVGYTF
TGTGCCAGCAGACTGACAGGGCGCGGGGTTGGCTACACCTTC
>TRBV7-9|TRBJ1-2|NA|NA
CASSLAGSGESYGYTF
TGTGCCAGCAGCTTAGCGGGGTCAGGAGAGAGCTACGGCTACACCTTC
>TRBV7-8|TRBJ1-4|NA|NA
CASSLGGFNEKLFF
TGTGCCAGCAGCCTCGGGGGGTTCAATGAAAAACTGTTTTTT
>TRBV25-1|TRBJ2-2|NA|NA
CASSLRDGAVKNTGELFF
TGTGCCAGCAGCCTCCGGGACGGGGCAGTGAAAAACACCGGGGAGCTGTTTTTT
>TRBV28|TRBJ2-1|NA|NA
CASSLFGEREQFF
TGTGCCAGCAGTTTATTCGGGGAACGCGAGCAGTTCTTC
>TRBV7-9|TRBJ2-2|TRBD2|NA
CASSFSGGRARGGGELFF
TGTGCCAGCAGCTTTTCTGGCGGGAGGGCCAGGGGCGGCGGGGAGCTGTTTTTT
>TRBV19|TRBJ2-5|TRBD1|NA
CASSIATGIETQYF
TGTGCCAGTAGTATCGCGACAGGGATAGAGACCCAGTACTTC
>TRBV29-1|TRBJ2-2|NA|NA
CSVDSGELFF
TGCAGCGTTGATTCCGGGGAGCTGTTTTTT
>TRBV7-2|TRBJ2-4|NA|once
CASSGTRGKGNIQYF
TGTGCCAGCAGCGGTACACGGGGTAAGGGAAACATTCAGTACTTC
>TRBV30|TRBJ1-6|NA|NA
CAWGPNYNSPLHF
TGTGCCTGGGGCCCAAACTATAATTCACCCCTCCACTTT
>TRBV6-5|TRBJ1-5|NA|NA
CATRRDPTGNQPQHF
TGTGCCACCAGGAGGGACCCGACCGGCAATCAGCCCCAGCATTTT
>TRBV21-1|TRBJ2-7|NA|NA
CASSKWRGAGLRAYEQYF
TGTGCCAGCAGCAAATGGAGGGGAGCGGGACTAAGGGCCTACGAGCAGTACTTC
>TRBV5-1|TRBJ1-4|TRBD1|NA
CASSLGQGGGKLFF
TGCGCCAGCAGCTTGGGACAGGGGGGCGGAAAACTGTTTTTT
>TRBV10-2|TRBJ2-2|TRBD2|NA
CASSALAGNTGELFF
TGCGCCAGCAGTGCACTAGCGGGAAACACCGGGGAGCTGTTTTTT
>TRBV7-9|TRBJ2-1|NA|once
CASSLRALNEQFF
TGTGCCAGCAGCTTAAGGGCCCTCAATGAGCAGTTCTTC
>TRBV27|TRBJ2-1|TRBD2|NA
CASRPTGTSGYNEQFF
TGTGCCAGCAGACCTACCGGGACTAGCGGATACAATGAGCAGTTCTTC
>TRBV18|TRBJ2-7|NA|NA
CASSPQRHYSYEQYF
TGTGCCAGCTCACCACAACGGCATTACTCCTACGAGCAGTACTTC
>TRBV5-3|TRBJ1-4|TRBD1|NA
CARSLGTGVEKLFF
TGTGCCAGAAGCTTGGGGACAGGGGTTGAAAAACTGTTTTTT
>TRBV12-5|TRBJ2-7|TRBD2|NA
CASGIYPGGGHYEQYF
TGTGCTAGTGGTATATACCCCGGGGGGGGACATTACGAGCAGTACTTC
>TRBV30|TRBJ2-3|NA|NA
CAWSVTERTDTQYF
TGTGCCTGGAGTGTGACTGAACGCACAGATACGCAGTATTTT
>TRBV4-2|TRBJ2-5|TRBD2|NA
CASSQDGLAGGWETQYF
TGTGCCAGCAGCCAAGATGGGCTAGCGGGAGGTTGGGAGACCCAGTACTTC
>TRBV6-6|TRBJ1-5|NA|NA
CASSYTGINQPQHF
TGTGCCAGCAGTTACACGGGAATCAATCAGCCCCAGCATTTT
>TRBV18|TRBJ2-5|NA|NA
CASSPRRAETQYF
TGTGCCAGCTCACCACGGAGGGCAGAGACCCAGTACTTC
>TRBV7-2|TRBJ1-3|NA|NA
CASSLAPGVTGNTIYF
TGTGCCAGCAGCTTAGCCCCGGGGGTAACTGGAAACACCATATATTTT
>TRBV12-1|TRBJ2-7|NA|NA
CASSFRLLALTYEQYF
TGTGCCAGCAGCTTTAGGCTACTAGCTTTAACCTACGAGCAGTACTTC
>TRBV27|TRBJ1-1|NA|NA
CASSSGGVNTEAFF
TGTGCCAGCAGTTCGGGAGGGGTGAACACTGAAGCTTTCTTT
>TRBV4-1|TRBJ2-7|NA|NA
CASSQADGRGLSYEQYF
TGCGCCAGCAGCCAGGCCGACGGCCGAGGCCTCTCCTACGAGCAGTACTTC
>TRBV10-3|TRBJ1-1|NA|NA
CAIKSAGALNTEAFF
TGTGCCATCAAATCCGCGGGGGCGCTTAACACTGAAGCTTTCTTT
>TRBV19|TRBJ2-7|TRBD2|NA
CASSRLLAGIYEQYF
TGTGCCAGTAGTAGGTTACTAGCGGGGATCTACGAGCAGTACTTC
>TRBV5-6|TRBJ2-1|TRBD2|NA
CASSTGTSGYNEQFF
TGTGCCAGCAGCACAGGGACTAGCGGGTACAATGAGCAGTTCTTC
>TRBV19|TRBJ2-3|NA|NA
CASSTGGLIGTDTQYF
TGTGCCAGTAGTACGGGTGGACTCATCGGCACAGATACGCAGTATTTT
>TRBV7-8|TRBJ2-7|NA|NA
CASSFLTSRGYSYEQYF
TGTGCCAGCAGCTTCCTAACCTCACGGGGTTACTCCTACGAGCAGTACTTC
>TRBV4-2|TRBJ1-5|TRBD1|NA
CASSQGTGNQPQHF
TGTGCCAGCAGCCAAGGGACAGGGAATCAGCCCCAGCATTTT
>TRBV18|TRBJ1-1|NA|once
CASSPKPNTEAFF
TGTGCCAGCTCACCAAAACCGAACACTGAAGCTTTCTTT
>TRBV5-6|TRBJ2-1|NA|NA
CASSLSLKQFF
TGTGCCAGCAGCTTGAGTTTGAAGCAGTTCTTC
>TRBV19|TRBJ2-5|NA|NA
CASVNGRGTSETQYF
TGTGCCAGTGTGAACGGGCGAGGAACATCGGAGACCCAGTACTTC
>TRBV4-1|TRBJ2-5|TRBD2|NA
CASSQGLAGAKETQYF
TGCGCCAGCAGCCAAGGACTAGCGGGGGCAAAAGAGACCCAGTACTTC
>TRBV18|TRBJ2-7|TRBD1|NA
CASSLSGQPREQYF
TGTGCCAGCTCATTGTCGGGACAGCCGAGAGAGCAGTACTTC
>TRBV18|TRBJ2-1|NA|NA
CASSPRGRYNEQFF
TGTGCCAGCTCACCACGGGGACGGTACAATGAGCAGTTCTTC
>TRBV28|TRBJ2-3|NA|NA
CASIQGGTDTQYF
TGTGCCAGCATCCAGGGGGGTACAGATACGCAGTATTTT
>TRBV18|TRBJ2-1|NA|NA
CASSPRADNEQFF
TGTGCCAGCTCACCAAGGGCCGACAATGAGCAGTTCTTC
>TRBV18|TRBJ2-3|NA|NA
CASSPLAVSSTDTQYF
TGTGCCAGCTCACCGTTGGCTGTTTCTAGCACAGATACGCAGTATTTT
>TRBV5-6|TRBJ2-2|NA|NA
CASSLDRDGELFF
TGTGCCAGCAGCTTGGATAGGGACGGGGAGCTGTTTTTT
>TRBV28|TRBJ1-3|NA|NA
CASSLIRGAAGNTIYF
TGTGCCAGCAGTTTAATTCGGGGAGCAGCTGGAAACACCATATATTTT
>TRBV5-8|TRBJ2-7|TRBD1|NA
CASSSPGQGGYEQYF
TGTGCCAGCAGCTCTCCGGGACAGGGTGGCTACGAGCAGTACTTC
>TRBV6-1|TRBJ2-2|NA|NA
CASRTRLAGELFF
TGTGCCAGCAGGACTAGACTAGCCGGGGAGCTGTTTTTT
>TRBV2|TRBJ1-2|NA|NA
CANSEQVRYGYTF
TGTGCCAACAGTGAACAGGTCCGCTATGGCTACACCTTC
>TRBV9|TRBJ2-7|NA|NA
CASSPGLNNYEQYF
TGTGCCAGCAGCCCCGGCCTTAACAACTACGAGCAGTACTTC
>TRBV4-1|TRBJ2-1|TRBD2|NA
CASSPPPASGAYNEQFF
TGCGCCAGCAGCCCCCCCCCAGCTAGCGGGGCCTACAATGAGCAGTTCTTC
>TRBV28|TRBJ1-2|NA|NA
CASILQGHYGYTF
TGTGCCAGCATCCTTCAGGGGCACTATGGCTACACCTTC
>TRBV5-1|TRBJ2-7|NA|NA
CASSSLGAWDEQYF
TGCGCCAGCAGCTCTTTGGGGGCTTGGGACGAGCAGTACTTC
>TRBV2|TRBJ2-5|NA|NA
CASSETRGGETQYF
TGTGCCAGCAGCGAAACGAGGGGAGGAGAGACCCAGTACTTC